This T cell receptor (beta chain) was captured by sequencing in a study of blood T cell repertoires in COVID-19 (dated by TCRdb to 2018 to 2020). About the investigation overall: The collaborator samples originated in the United States, Italy and Spain and spanned the acute and convalescent phases of COVID-19. The material from the prospective study consisted of cDNA or gDNA derived from T cells, B-cell-depleted T cells, or PBMCs. The dataset comprised deeply sampled blood TCRbeta repertoires from subjects exposed to, actively infected with, or recovered from COVID-19. The repertoires were released in a freely available public database meant as a resource for research on the immune response to SARS-CoV-2. Samples came from the ongoing ImmuneRACE study (first 160 participants) plus 1,254 subjects from 6 global collaborators. A de-identified subject ID, COVID-19 status, age in years and sex were almost always included in the sample metadata. HLA class I and class II types, where available, came from metadata supplied by the sample provider rather than from assay-based typing. What the work shows at the level of the full study, not this receptor alone: How much clinical and demographic metadata was included differed by source and by participant, and the metadata was provided uncurated.

TCRbeta CDR3 regions were amplified from genomic DNA using the immunoSEQ Assay, a bias-controlled multiplex PCR. As for the original processing: The number of nucleated cells in each sample was estimated from the amplification of reference gene primers within the assay. Sequence reads were collapsed and filtered to measure the absolute abundance of every unique TCRbeta CDR3 rearrangement. Productive Simpson clonality was computed per sample as the square root of Simpson's diversity index over productive rearrangements. TCRdb retrieved this table from immuneACCESS and kept in-frame rearrangements only. Not all clones are present; in checked studies, unresolved V genes account for under half, and no reason is known for the remainder. V and J calls and clone size follow that table, whereas D and trimming were derived from the DNA. Here the sample has 200,000 to 250,000 clones; about 85% occur a single time. Roughly 2.7% of the sample belongs to the ten largest clones.

This clone showed up just a few times. The antigen it recognizes is unknown. No quality values exist for individual bases; no much larger clone is one base distant. The CDR3 covers 16 residues, taking in both the cysteine and the phenylalanine. Only the CDR3 part of the read is kept: 48 bases, read in frame from the first base. V lost 2 bases and J lost 11 bases, and the count of bases not matched to a germline gene is 10. Per the germline V gene (reference sequence), LGHDT is the CDR1 and YNNKEL is the CDR2. Participants in the prospective study were enrolled through a virtual design, were aged about 18 to 100 years, and lived in fewer than 30 United States geographic areas. In the prospective study, participants were assigned to cohorts based on the clinical history participants reported in a screening survey and a study questionnaire. For ImmuneRACE Cohort 3, a participant was defined as recovered based on two consecutive negative NP/OP PCR tests, clearance by a healthcare professional, or resolution of symptoms. In the prospective study, whole blood, serum and a nasopharyngeal or oropharyngeal swab were collected from each participant by mobile phlebotomists. Additional blood draws and questionnaires over an approximately 2-month period could optionally be provided by prospective study participants. Before DNA extraction, prospective study blood samples were shipped either frozen or at room temperature.

The sample was PBMCs or T cells enriched from blood (not recorded which). The source is a woman aged 25 to 39 who had recovered from COVID-19. The rearrangement joined TRBV3-1 (or the pseudogene TRBV3-2) to TRBJ2-1, and 12 junctional nucleotides match TRBD2. The CDR3 has the sequence CASSQSEASGGVKQFF. The sequenced DNA: TGTGCCAGCAGCCAAAGTGAGGCTAGCGGGGGGGTTAAGCAGTTCTTC.